This TCR beta chain was sequenced in a study of regulatory T cells in long-lasting Graves disease. Through Arm-PCR of CDR3 regions and iRepertoire HTBI primers, TCR beta libraries were built. TCRdb itself ran the multiplex PCR reads through MiXCR, one entry per CDR3 protein. Among 600,000 to 800,000 distinct CDR3 sequences, 25% to 35% were seen once, and the ten largest hold around 42%. A single count supports this clonotype. Its antigen is not known. Regarding time point: persistent/refractory GD, antithyroid drugs over 5 years with positive TRAb. PBMC RNA served as the TCR library source. Whole-study results and caveats: Patients with persistent disease showed a bias toward TRBV28, TRBJ1-2 and TRBJ2-5.

J gave up 0 bases and V 4 bases, and 5 bases lay outside the gene matches. Germline loops: CDR1 SGHRS, CDR2 YFSETQ. This CDR3 region has 15 residues. The chain joins TRBV5-1 to TRBJ1-1; 8 bases align to TRBD1. The clonotype comes from a female donor with Graves disease. The sample consisted of peripheral blood mononuclear cells (PBMCs), taken when the disease was refractory, from a patient treated with antithyroid drugs. CDR3 in DNA: TGCGCCAGCAGCACCGACAGGGGAATGAACACTGAAGCTTTCTTT. This sequence encodes CASSTDRGMNTEAFF.